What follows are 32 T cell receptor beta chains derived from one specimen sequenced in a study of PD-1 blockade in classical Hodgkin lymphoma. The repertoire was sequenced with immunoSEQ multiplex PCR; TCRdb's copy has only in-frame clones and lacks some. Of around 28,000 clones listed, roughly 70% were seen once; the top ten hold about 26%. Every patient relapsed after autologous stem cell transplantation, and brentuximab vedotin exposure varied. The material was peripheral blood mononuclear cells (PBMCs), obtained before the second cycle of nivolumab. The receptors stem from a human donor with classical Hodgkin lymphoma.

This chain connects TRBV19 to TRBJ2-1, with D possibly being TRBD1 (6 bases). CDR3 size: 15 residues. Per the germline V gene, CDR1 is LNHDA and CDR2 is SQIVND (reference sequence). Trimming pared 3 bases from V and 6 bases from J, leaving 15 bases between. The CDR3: CASSIRYRAANEQFF. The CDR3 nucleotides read TGTGCCAGTAGTATCAGATACAGGGCTGCCAATGAGCAGTTCTTC.

CDR3 region: CASSQDWSGNTIYF. DNA of the CDR3: TGCGCCAGCAGCCAAGACTGGTCTGGAAACACCATATATTTT. The chain recombines TRBV4-3 with TRBJ1-3; D unclear. Trimming removed 0 bases from V and 1 base from J, with 4 bases in between. CDR3 size: 14 residues. Germline V CDR1 and CDR2: LGHNA, YSLEER.

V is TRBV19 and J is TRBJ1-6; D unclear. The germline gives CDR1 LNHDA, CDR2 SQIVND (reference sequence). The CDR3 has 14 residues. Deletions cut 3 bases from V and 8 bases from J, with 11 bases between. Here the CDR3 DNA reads TGTGCCAGTAGTATTCTGGACGCGGATTCACCCCTCCACTTT. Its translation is CASSILDADSPLHF.

The CDR3 here is CASSESSGGGEQYV. The CDR3 bases are TGTGCCAGCAGCGAATCTAGCGGGGGAGGCGAGCAGTACGTC. The chain couples TRBV12-1 to TRBJ2-7; TRBD2 is the table's D call and was not checked against the DNA. TRBV12-1 is a pseudogene segment. CDR3 size: 14 residues.

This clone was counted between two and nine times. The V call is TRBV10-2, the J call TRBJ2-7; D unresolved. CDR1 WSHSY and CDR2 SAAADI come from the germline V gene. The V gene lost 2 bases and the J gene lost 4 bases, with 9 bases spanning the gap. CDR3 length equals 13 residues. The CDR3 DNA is TGCGCCAGCAGTGAGGAGTACAATTACGAGCAGTACTTC. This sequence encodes CASSEEYNYEQYF.

The CDR3 spells CAWSPPPPRASGSYEQYF. In DNA, the CDR3 is TGTGCCTGGAGTCCTCCTCCGCCCAGGGCTAGCGGGAGTTACGAGCAGTACTTC. V is TRBV30 and J is TRBJ2-7, with 10 bases aligning to TRBD2. This CDR3 contains 18 residues. The V segment lost 2 bases and the J segment 4 bases; nucleotides outside the gene matches: 17. The germline gives CDR1 GTSNPN, CDR2 SVGIG (reference sequence).

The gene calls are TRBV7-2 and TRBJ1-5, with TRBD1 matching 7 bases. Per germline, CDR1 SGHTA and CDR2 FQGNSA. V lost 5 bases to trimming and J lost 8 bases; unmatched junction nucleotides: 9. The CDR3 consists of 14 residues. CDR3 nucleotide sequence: TGTGCCAGCAGCCACAGGGGCCCCGCGGAGCCCCAGCATTTT. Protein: CASSHRGPAEPQHF.

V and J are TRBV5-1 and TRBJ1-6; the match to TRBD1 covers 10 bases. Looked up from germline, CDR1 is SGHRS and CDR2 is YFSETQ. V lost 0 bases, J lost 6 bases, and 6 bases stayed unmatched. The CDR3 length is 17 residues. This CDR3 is CASSLGRGTGANSPLHF. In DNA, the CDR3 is TGCGCCAGCAGCTTGGGCAGGGGGACAGGGGCTAATTCACCCCTCCACTTT.

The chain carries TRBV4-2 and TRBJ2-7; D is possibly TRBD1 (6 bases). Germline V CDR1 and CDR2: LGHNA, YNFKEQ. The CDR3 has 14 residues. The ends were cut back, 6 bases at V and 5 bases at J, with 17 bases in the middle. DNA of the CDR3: TGTGCCAGCAGTTACGGGGCAGGGGTTGACGAGCAGTACTTC. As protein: CASSYGAGVDEQYF.

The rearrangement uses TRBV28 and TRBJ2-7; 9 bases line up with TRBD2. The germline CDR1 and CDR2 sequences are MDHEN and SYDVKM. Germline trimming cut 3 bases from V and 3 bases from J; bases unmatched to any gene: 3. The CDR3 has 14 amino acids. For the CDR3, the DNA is TGTGCCAGCAGTTTTAGCGGGAGAGTCTACGAGCAGTACTTC. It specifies CASSFSGRVYEQYF. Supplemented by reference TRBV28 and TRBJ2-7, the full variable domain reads DVKVTQSSRYLVKRTGEKVFLECVQDMDHENMFWYRQDPGLGLRLIYFSYDVKMKEKGDIPEGYSVSREKKERFSLILESASTNQTSMYLCASSFSGRVYEQYFGPGTRLTVT.

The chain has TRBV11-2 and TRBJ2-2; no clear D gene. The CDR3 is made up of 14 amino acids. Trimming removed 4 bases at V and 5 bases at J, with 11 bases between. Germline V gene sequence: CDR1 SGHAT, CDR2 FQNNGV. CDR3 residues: CASSSNFGTGELFF. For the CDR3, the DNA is TGTGCCAGCAGCTCTAACTTTGGTACCGGGGAGCTGTTTTTT.

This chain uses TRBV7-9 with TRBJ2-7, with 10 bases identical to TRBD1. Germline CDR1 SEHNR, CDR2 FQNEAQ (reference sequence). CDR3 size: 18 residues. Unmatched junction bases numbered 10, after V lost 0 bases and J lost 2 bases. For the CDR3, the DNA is TGTGCCAGCAGCTTAGCGCTTTATGGACAGGGGGACCCCTACGAGCAGTACTTC. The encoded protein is CASSLALYGQGDPYEQYF.

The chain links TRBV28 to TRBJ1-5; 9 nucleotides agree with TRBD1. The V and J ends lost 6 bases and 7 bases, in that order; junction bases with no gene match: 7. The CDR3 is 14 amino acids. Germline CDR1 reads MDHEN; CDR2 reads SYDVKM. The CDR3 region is CASRAGTGSQPQHF. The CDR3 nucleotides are TGTGCCAGCAGGGCCGGGACAGGGTCACAGCCCCAGCATTTT.

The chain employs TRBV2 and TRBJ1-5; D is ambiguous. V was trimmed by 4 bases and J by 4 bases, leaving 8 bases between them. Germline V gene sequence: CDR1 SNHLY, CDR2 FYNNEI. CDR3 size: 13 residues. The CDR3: CASSVRQNQPQHF. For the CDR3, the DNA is TGTGCCAGCAGTGTGCGACAAAATCAGCCCCAGCATTTT.

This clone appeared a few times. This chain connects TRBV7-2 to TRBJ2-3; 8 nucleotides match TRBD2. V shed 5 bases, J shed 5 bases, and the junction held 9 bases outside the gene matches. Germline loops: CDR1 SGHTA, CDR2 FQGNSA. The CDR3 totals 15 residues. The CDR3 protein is CASSRGAGVGDTQYF. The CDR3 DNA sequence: TGTGCCAGCAGCCGAGGAGCGGGGGTGGGAGATACGCAGTATTTT.

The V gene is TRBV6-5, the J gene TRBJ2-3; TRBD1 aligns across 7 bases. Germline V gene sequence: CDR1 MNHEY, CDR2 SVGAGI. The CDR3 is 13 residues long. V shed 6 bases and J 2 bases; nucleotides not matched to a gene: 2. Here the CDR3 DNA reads TGTGCCAGCAGGGGACAGCCCACAGATACGCAGTATTTT. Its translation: CASRGQPTDTQYF.

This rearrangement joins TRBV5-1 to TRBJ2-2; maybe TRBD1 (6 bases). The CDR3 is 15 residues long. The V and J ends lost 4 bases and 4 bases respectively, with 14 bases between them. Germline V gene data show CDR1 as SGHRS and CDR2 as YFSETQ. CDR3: CASSPTLGGTGELFF. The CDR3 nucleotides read TGCGCCAGCAGCCCTACTCTAGGGGGCACCGGGGAGCTGTTTTTT.

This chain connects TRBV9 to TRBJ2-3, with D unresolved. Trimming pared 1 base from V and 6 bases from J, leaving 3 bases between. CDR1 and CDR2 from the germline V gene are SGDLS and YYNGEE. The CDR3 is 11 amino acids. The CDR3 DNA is TGTGCCAGCAGCGTACTGGATACGCAGTATTTT. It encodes CASSVLDTQYF.

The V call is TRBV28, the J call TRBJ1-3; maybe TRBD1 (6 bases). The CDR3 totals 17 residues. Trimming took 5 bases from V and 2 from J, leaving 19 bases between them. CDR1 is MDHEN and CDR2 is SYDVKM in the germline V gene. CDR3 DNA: TGTGCCAGCAGTCCTGCCAGGAGGGGGAGAGCTGGAAACACCATATATTTT. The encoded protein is CASSPARRGRAGNTIYF.

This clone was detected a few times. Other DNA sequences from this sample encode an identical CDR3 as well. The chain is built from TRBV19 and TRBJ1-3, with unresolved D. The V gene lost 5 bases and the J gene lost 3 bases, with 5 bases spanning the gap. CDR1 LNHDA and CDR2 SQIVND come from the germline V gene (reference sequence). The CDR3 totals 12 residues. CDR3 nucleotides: TGTGCCAGTAGTTTGAGTGGAAACACCATATATTTT. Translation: CASSLSGNTIYF.

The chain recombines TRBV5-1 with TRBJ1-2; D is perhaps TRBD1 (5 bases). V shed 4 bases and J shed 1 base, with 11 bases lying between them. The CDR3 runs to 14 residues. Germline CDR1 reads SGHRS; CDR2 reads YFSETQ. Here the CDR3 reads CASSGIDSNYGYTF. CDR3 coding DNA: TGCGCCAGCAGCGGGATAGACAGTAACTATGGCTACACCTTC.

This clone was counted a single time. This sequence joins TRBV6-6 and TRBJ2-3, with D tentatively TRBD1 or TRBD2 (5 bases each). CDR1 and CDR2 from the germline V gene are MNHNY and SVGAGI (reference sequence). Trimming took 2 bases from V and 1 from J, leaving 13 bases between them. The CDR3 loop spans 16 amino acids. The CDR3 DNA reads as TGTGCCAGCAGTTACCTGGGGGTCCCGGGCACAGATACGCAGTATTTT. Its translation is CASSYLGVPGTDTQYF.

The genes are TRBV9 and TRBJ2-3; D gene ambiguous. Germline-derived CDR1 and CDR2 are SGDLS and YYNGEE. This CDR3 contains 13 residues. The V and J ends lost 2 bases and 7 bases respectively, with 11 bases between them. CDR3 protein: CASSVGPGNTQYF. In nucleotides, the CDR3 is TGTGCCAGCAGCGTGGGCCCCGGTAATACGCAGTATTTT.

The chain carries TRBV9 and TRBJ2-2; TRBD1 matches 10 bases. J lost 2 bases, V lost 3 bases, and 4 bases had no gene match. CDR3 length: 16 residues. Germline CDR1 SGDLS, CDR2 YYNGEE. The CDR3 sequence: CASSARDRGNTGELFF. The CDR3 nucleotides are TGTGCCAGCAGCGCCCGGGACAGGGGTAACACCGGGGAGCTGTTTTTT.

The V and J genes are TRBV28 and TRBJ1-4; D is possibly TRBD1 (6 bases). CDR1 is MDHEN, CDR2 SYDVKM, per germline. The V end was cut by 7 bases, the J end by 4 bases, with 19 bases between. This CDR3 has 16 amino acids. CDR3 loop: CASTVGDTGFNEKLFF. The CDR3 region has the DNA TGTGCCAGCACCGTTGGTGATACAGGGTTTAATGAAAAACTGTTTTTT. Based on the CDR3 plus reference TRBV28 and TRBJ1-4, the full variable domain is DVKVTQSSRYLVKRTGEKVFLECVQDMDHENMFWYRQDPGLGLRLIYFSYDVKMKEKGDIPEGYSVSREKKERFSLILESASTNQTSMYLCASTVGDTGFNEKLFFGSGTQLSVL.

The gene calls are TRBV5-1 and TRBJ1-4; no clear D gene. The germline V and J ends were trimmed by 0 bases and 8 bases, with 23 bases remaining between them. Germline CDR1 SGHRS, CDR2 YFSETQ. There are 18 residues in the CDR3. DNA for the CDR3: TGCGCCAGCAGCTTGGTCTCACGGGCCCGGGGAGAAGGGGAAAAACTGTTTTTT. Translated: CASSLVSRARGEGEKLFF.

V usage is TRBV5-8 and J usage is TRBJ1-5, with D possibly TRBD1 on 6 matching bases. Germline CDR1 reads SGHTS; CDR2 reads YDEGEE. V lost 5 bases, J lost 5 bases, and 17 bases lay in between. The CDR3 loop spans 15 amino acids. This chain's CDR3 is CASSLTARGYQPQHF. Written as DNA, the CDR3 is TGTGCCAGCAGTTTGACGGCAAGGGGGTATCAGCCCCAGCATTTT.

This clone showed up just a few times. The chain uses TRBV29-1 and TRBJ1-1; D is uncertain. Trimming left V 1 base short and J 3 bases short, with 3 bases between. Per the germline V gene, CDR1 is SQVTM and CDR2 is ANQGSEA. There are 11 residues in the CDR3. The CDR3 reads CSVEGDTEAFF. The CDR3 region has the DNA TGCAGCGTTGAAGGGGACACTGAAGCTTTCTTT.

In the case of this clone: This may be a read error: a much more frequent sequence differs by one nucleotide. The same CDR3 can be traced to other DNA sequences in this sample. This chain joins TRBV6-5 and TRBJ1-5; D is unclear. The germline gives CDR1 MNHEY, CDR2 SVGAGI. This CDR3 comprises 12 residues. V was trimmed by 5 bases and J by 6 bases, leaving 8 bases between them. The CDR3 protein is CASSRVGQPQHF. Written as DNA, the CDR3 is TGTGCCAGCAGTAGGGTTGGTCAGCCCCAGCATTTT.

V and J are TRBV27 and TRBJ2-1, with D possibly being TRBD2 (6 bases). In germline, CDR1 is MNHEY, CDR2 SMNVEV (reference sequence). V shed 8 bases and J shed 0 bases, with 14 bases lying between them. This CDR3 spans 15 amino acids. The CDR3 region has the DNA TGTGCCAGCGGGACCGACGGGAGCTCCTACAATGAGCAGTTCTTC. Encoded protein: CASGTDGSSYNEQFF.

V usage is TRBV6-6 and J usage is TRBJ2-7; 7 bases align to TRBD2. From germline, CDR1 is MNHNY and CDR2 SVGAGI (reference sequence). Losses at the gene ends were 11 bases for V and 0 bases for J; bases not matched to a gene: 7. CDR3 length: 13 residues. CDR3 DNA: TGTGCCGGTTCTGGCGGGAGCTCCTACGAGCAGTACTTC. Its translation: CAGSGGSSYEQYF.

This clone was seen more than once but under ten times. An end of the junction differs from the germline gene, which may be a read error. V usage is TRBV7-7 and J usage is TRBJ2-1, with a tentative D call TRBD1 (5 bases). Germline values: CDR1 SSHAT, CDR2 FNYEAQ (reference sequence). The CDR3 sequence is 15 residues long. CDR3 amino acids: CASSLAPFKDKEQFF. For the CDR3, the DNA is TGTGCTAGCAGCTTAGCTCCGTTCAAGGACAAGGAGCAGTTCTTC.